This T cell receptor (beta chain) was sequenced for a study of OX40 agonist ivuxolimab in advanced cancers. Study as a whole: 30% to 40% of patients had received prior checkpoint inhibitor therapy.

Peripheral blood came from all dose cohorts at three timepoints. Only in-frame clones appear in the TCRdb table, and some are missing; sequencing was by immunoSEQ multiplex PCR. In the table there are around 70,000 clones, 70% to 90% of which are singletons. The V and J ends lost 6 bases and 7 bases, in that order; junction bases with no gene match: 9. The CDR3 runs to 15 residues. Germline V gene lookup returns CDR1 MDHEN and CDR2 SYDVKM. The source is an adult with an advanced solid tumor such as melanoma, head and neck, liver or kidney cancer. The material sequenced was CD4+ or CD8+ T cells sorted from blood, taken in a trial of the OX40 agonist ivuxolimab. This rearrangement joins TRBV28 to TRBJ1-5; 10 bases fit TRBD1. The CDR3 DNA is TGTGCCAGCAGCCCGGGACAGGGGACTTGGCAGCCCCAGCATTTT. This encodes CASSPGQGTWQPQHF.